This note documents a single T cell receptor beta chain sequence. The CDR3 loop spans 14 amino acids. Germline-derived CDR1 and CDR2 are SGHNT and YYREEE (reference sequence). V was trimmed by 4 bases and J by 2 bases, leaving 13 bases between them. The data stem from a study of cytomegalovirus exposure and HLA in healthy donors. The PCR contained 60 Vbeta and 13 Jbeta primers. Here immunoSEQ multiplex PCR was the method, and the copy in TCRdb shows in-frame clones only, minus some. The data contain roughly 200,000 clones, roughly 74% of them seen just once; the ten biggest clones take up roughly 2.7%.

The specimen sequenced was PBMCs. The chain has TRBV5-4 and TRBJ2-7; weak D call: TRBD1 (6 bases). This sequence originates from a female donor in good health and CMV-seronegative. The CDR3 here is CASSDRQVTYEQYF. The CDR3 nucleotides are TGTGCCAGCAGCGATCGACAGGTCACCTACGAGCAGTACTTC.